This T cell receptor (beta chain) is drawn from a study of T cell repertoires in cytomegalovirus infection (dated by TCRdb to between 2018 and 2020). The study in broad terms: The HLA type of each donor mattered for the analysis, because public TCR beta signatures pointed to carriage of CMV infection along with the matching HLA type.

This clonotype has just a few counts. Its antigen remains unidentified. No quality values exist for individual bases; no much larger clone is one base distant. The paper's findings and limits, for the study overall: In both this cohort and an independent roughly 330-donor cohort, the cumulative frequency of public TCR beta family members distinguished carriers of CMV infection plus the relevant HLA type. The ex vivo response was dominated by HLA-C-restricted CMV-specific TCR beta clonotypes, and the single most frequent clonotype in two of eight donors was supplied by these HLA-C-restricted clonotypes.

CDR1 SQVTM and CDR2 ANQGSEA were looked up in the germline V gene. Trimming removed 4 bases from V and 3 bases from J, leaving 13 bases between the germline ends. Counted from cysteine to phenylalanine, this CDR3 has 13 amino acids. The entry retains the CDR3 DNA only, 39 bases that are in frame from base 1. Sequencing used an Illumina HiSeq 1500. TCRdb reprocessing: public reads trimmed at Q25 with fastp, clones called with MiXCR, in-frame beta chains kept. Rows are combined by CDR3 protein, so each entry shows the most common genes and DNA. This sample gives about 740,000 distinct CDR3 sequences in total; 35% of them show up just once. The top ten hold about 2.8% of the sample.

The TCR was taken from a human donor in good health (CMV status not recorded). Some clones in this sample may be carry-over from other donors' samples. In this chain, TRBV29-1 is recombined with TRBJ2-7; the D assignment is uncertain and may be TRBD1 or TRBD2, with 5 bases supporting each. The sample comprised PBMCs. The CDR3 region has the sequence CSVVRPGLYEQYF. The nucleotides read TGCAGCGTTGTTCGCCCGGGGCTCTACGAGCAGTACTTC.